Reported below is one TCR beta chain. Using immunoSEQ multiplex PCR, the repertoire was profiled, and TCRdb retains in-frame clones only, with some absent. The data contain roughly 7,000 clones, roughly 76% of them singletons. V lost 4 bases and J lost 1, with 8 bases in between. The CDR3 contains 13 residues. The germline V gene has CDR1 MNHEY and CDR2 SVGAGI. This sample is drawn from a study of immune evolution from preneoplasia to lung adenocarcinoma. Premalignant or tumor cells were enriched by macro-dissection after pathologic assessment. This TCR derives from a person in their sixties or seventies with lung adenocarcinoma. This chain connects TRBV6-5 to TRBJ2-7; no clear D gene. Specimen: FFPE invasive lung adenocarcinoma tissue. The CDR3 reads CASSSSLSYEQYF. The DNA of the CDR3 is TGTGCCAGCAGTTCATCCTTATCCTACGAGCAGTACTTC.